This TCR beta chain was documented in a study of cytomegalovirus exposure and HLA in healthy donors. Study outcomes and limitations: There were a few CMV-associated chains whose specificity for CMV antigens was confirmed in vitro. The classifier reportedly diagnosed cytomegalovirus status with high specificity and sensitivity. A subsequent analysis found that TCR clusters from the first cohort also tended to co-occur in the approximately 120 validation repertoires, with about 95% of cluster scores above 0. The study found most TCR sequences rare, yet found some public TCRs in many donors.

Concerning this clone: What it binds is unknown.

Here immunoSEQ multiplex PCR was the method, and the copy in TCRdb shows in-frame clones only, minus some. This sample has 90,000 to 150,000 clones, with around nine tenths found just once. The CDR3 is 14 amino acids. V lost 4 bases, J lost 4 bases, and 13 bases lay in between. Germline values: CDR1 LNHDA, CDR2 SQIVND (reference sequence). The rearrangement joins TRBV19 to TRBJ1-1; D is undetermined. The specimen sequenced was PBMCs. The TCR sequence derives from a woman between 18 and 29 years old in good health and CMV-seropositive. Here the CDR3 reads CASSRISVGTEAFF. CDR3 DNA sequence: TGTGCCAGTAGTAGAATTTCGGTTGGCACTGAAGCTTTCTTT. Drawing the rest from reference TRBV19 and TRBJ1-1, the complete variable domain is DGGITQSPKYLFRKEGQNVTLSCEQNLNHDAMYWYRQDPGQGLRLIYYSQIVNDFQKGDIAEGYSVSREKKESFPLTVTSAQKNPTAFYLCASSRISVGTEAFFGQGTRLTVV.